A single sample is the source of the 14 T cell receptor beta chains below, sequenced in a study of CD8 T cells in ankylosing spondylitis. TCRdb called the 5' RACE reads again in MiXCR, with one record for every CDR3 protein. The sample consists of 200,000 to 300,000 distinct CDR3 sequences, around 32% of them appearing once. The sample was blood, either unsorted or a sorted T cell fraction (not recorded which). All receptors derive from a male donor with ankylosing spondylitis or in good health (not recorded which).

This clonotype was observed a few times. The genes are TRBV20-1 and TRBJ1-2, with D perhaps matching TRBD1 (6 bases). The germline gives CDR1 DFQATT, CDR2 SNEGSKA (reference sequence). The germline V and J ends were trimmed by 5 bases and 8 bases, with 24 bases remaining between them. The CDR3 has 15 amino acids. DNA for the CDR3: TGCAGTGCTGCACCAAACAGGGCCGTTGAACCCGGCTACACCTTC. Protein product: CSAAPNRAVEPGYTF.

CDR3 sequence reads: CSARFEGGDTQYF. In DNA, the CDR3 is TGCAGTGCTAGGTTTGAGGGAGGAGATACGCAGTATTTT. This chain uses TRBV20-1 with TRBJ2-3, with D possibly being TRBD2 (6 bases). The germline V and J ends were trimmed by 3 bases and 5 bases, with 12 bases remaining between them. Germline CDR1 and CDR2: DFQATT and SNEGSKA (reference sequence). This CDR3 region has 13 residues.

This clonotype occurred a few times. The V gene is TRBV15, the J gene TRBJ2-7; TRBD1 agrees at 8 bases. V trimming: 4 bases; J trimming: 3 bases; junction bases outside the gene matches: 8. The CDR3 spans 15 residues. The germline CDR1 and CDR2 sequences are LNHNV and YYDKDF (reference sequence). The CDR3 region has the DNA TGTGCCACCAGCAAAACCAAGACAGGGGTCTACGAGCAGTACTTC. Its translation: CATSKTKTGVYEQYF.

V is TRBV28 and J is TRBJ2-7; TRBD1 aligns across 8 bases. V dropped 7 bases and J dropped 2; count of bases not matched to a gene: 13. Germline-derived CDR1 and CDR2 are MDHEN and SYDVKM. The CDR3 is made up of 16 amino acids. CDR3 loop: CASNERMGDRTYEQYF. Written as DNA, the CDR3 is TGTGCCAGCAACGAAAGAATGGGGGACAGGACCTACGAGCAGTACTTC. Full variable domain (remainder filled in from reference TRBV28 and TRBJ2-7): DVKVTQSSRYLVKRTGEKVFLECVQDMDHENMFWYRQDPGLGLRLIYFSYDVKMKEKGDIPEGYSVSREKKERFSLILESASTNQTSMYLCASNERMGDRTYEQYFGPGTRLTVT.

This clonotype has a count of ten or more. The chain links TRBV29-1 to TRBJ1-3; 7 bases map to TRBD1. The trim removed 3 bases at V and 4 bases at J, leaving 12 bases unmatched. Germline V gives CDR1 SQVTM, CDR2 ANQGSEA. The CDR3 is 16 residues long. The CDR3 reads CSVDGADRETGNTIYF. Here the CDR3 DNA reads TGCAGCGTTGACGGAGCTGACAGGGAGACCGGAAACACCATATATTTT.

V is TRBV7-6 and J is TRBJ2-7, with TRBD2 identical over 12 bases. Trimming removed 5 bases from V and 4 bases from J; junction bases left unmatched: 12. This CDR3 is 17 amino acids long. The germline gives CDR1 SGHVS, CDR2 FNYEAQ. In DNA form, the CDR3 reads TGTGCCAGCAGCGAAGGACTAGCGGGGAATTTAATGTACGAGCAGTACTTC. Protein product: CASSEGLAGNLMYEQYF.

This sequence joins TRBV27 and TRBJ2-7; D not resolved. Trimming left V 4 bases short and J 3 bases short, with 10 bases between. CDR3 length equals 13 residues. Germline V gives CDR1 MNHEY, CDR2 SMNVEV (reference sequence). In nucleotides, the CDR3 is TGTGCCAGCAGTTCACAGCTTCACTACGAGCAGTACTTC. Translation gives CASSSQLHYEQYF.

This clonotype was seen a handful of times. The chain uses TRBV20-1 and TRBJ2-5; 16 bases line up with TRBD2. This CDR3 has 17 residues. Unmatched junction bases numbered 7, after V lost 4 bases and J lost 2 bases. From germline, CDR1 is DFQATT and CDR2 SNEGSKA (reference sequence). The CDR3 sequence is CSAMVGLAGGQQETQYF. CDR3 in DNA: TGCAGTGCTATGGTGGGACTAGCGGGGGGGCAGCAAGAGACCCAGTACTTC.

This clonotype showed up just a few times. The chain has TRBV6-5 and TRBJ2-7, with D possibly TRBD2 on 6 matching bases. Germline V CDR1 and CDR2: MNHEY, SVGAGI. Trimming took off 4 bases at V and 0 bases at J, with 13 bases between the two ends. The CDR3 length is 15 residues. The CDR3 region has the DNA TGTGCCAGCAGTTCCCCCGGGACTTACTCCTACGAGCAGTACTTC. It encodes CASSSPGTYSYEQYF.

The chain combines TRBV5-1 with TRBJ1-5, with D unresolved. Germline CDR1 reads SGHRS; CDR2 reads YFSETQ. V shed 0 bases and J shed 0 bases, with 7 bases lying between them. The CDR3 length is 15 residues. DNA of the CDR3: TGCGCCAGCAGCTTGGGTGCGAGTAGCAATCAGCCCCAGCATTTT. Encoded protein: CASSLGASSNQPQHF.

A few counts support this clonotype. As DNA, the CDR3 is TGCAGACACAGGGAAGGGTACACCGGGGAGCTGTTTTTT. Protein: CRHREGYTGELFF. The chain has TRBV20-1 and TRBJ2-2; D is perhaps TRBD1 (6 bases). The CDR3 contains 13 residues. The germline gives CDR1 DFQATT, CDR2 SNEGSKA (reference sequence).

The chain has TRBV6-1 and TRBJ2-6, with a possible D match to TRBD1 (6 bases). The CDR3 spans 17 residues. Trimming removed 4 bases from V and 0 bases from J, with 13 bases in between. Germline-derived CDR1 and CDR2 are MNHNS and SASEGT. The CDR3 nucleotides are TGTGCCAGCAGTGGGGCAGGGGCCTCCTCTGGGGCCAACGTCCTGACTTTC. Protein: CASSGAGASSGANVLTF.

This clonotype appeared a single time. CDR3 nucleotides: TGCAGCGTTGAACCCGCCTACGGTGGTGAAAAACTGTTTTTT. The encoded protein is CSVEPAYGGEKLFF. This chain links TRBV29-1 with TRBJ1-4; unclear D gene. Trimming took off 2 bases at V and 7 bases at J, with 14 bases between the two ends. The V gene's germline CDR1 is SQVTM and CDR2 ANQGSEA. This CDR3 region has 14 residues.

This clonotype was seen a handful of times. The chain links TRBV25-1 to TRBJ2-1; 7 nucleotides line up with TRBD1. This CDR3 contains 13 residues. V shed 2 bases, J shed 10 bases, and the junction held 5 bases outside the gene matches. CDR1 is MGHDK, CDR2 SYGVNS, per germline. The CDR3 sequence is CASSERDRGEQFF. The DNA for the CDR3 is TGTGCCAGCAGTGAAAGGGACAGAGGGGAGCAGTTCTTC.